This T cell receptor beta chain was retrieved from a study of regulatory T cells in long-lasting Graves disease. Arm-PCR of CDR3 regions and iRepertoire HTBI primers were used to build TCR beta libraries. TCRdb re-derived calls from the multiplex PCR reads in MiXCR, one entry per CDR3 protein. Of fewer than 450,000 distinct CDR3 sequences detected, around a quarter appear once; the ten largest clones hold about a quarter. Germline V CDR1 and CDR2: DFQATT, SNEGSKA (reference sequence). Germline trimming cut 5 bases from V and 1 base from J; bases unmatched to any gene: 2. CDR3 length: 13 amino acids. Time point described: persistent/refractory GD, antithyroid drugs over 5 years with positive TRAb. Construction of the TCR library relied on RNA isolated from PBMCs. With EDTA tubes as the receptacles, about 8.1 milliliters of peripheral blood were drawn.

The chain links TRBV20-1 to TRBJ2-3; TRBD1 aligns across 8 bases. The input for sequencing was peripheral blood mononuclear cells (PBMCs), taken when the disease was refractory, from a patient treated with antithyroid drugs. The clonotype comes from a female donor with Graves disease. The CDR3, as DNA: TGCAGTGCTCCGACAGGGGGCACAGATACGCAGTATTTT. Amino acid sequence: CSAPTGGTDTQYF.